This T cell receptor (beta chain) was observed in a study of blood T cell repertoires in COVID-19. The CDR3 is made up of 12 amino acids. Germline V gene data show CDR1 as SGHAT and CDR2 as FQNNGV. V was clipped by 6 bases and J by 1 base, with 7 bases between them. The data were produced by immunoSEQ multiplex PCR, yet TCRdb's version contains in-frame clones alone and is incomplete. The sample carries about 120,000 clones, roughly 84% recorded once. The sequencing input was peripheral blood. The chain carries TRBV11-2 and TRBJ2-7, with D tentatively TRBD1 (6 bases). The sequence was collected from a woman aged 40 to 50 with acute or convalescent COVID-19. CDR3 DNA sequence: TGTGCCAGCAGGGGGGCATCCTACGAGCAGTACTTC. Its translation: CASRGASYEQYF. Variable domain in full (rest from reference TRBV11-2 and TRBJ2-7): EAGVAQSPRYKIIEKRQSVAFWCNPISGHATLYWYQQILGQGPKLLIQFQNNGVVDDSQLPKDRFSAERLKGVDSTLKIQPAKLEDSAVYLCASRGASYEQYFGPGTRLTVT.